What follows describes a single T cell receptor beta chain. What it recognizes is unknown. These data originate in a study of CD8+CD57+ T cells in acquired aplastic anemia. Whole-study context: Sorted cells (CD4+ and CD8+) yielded DNA amounts that averaged roughly 3 ug.

After removal of 6 bases from V and 5 bases from J, the junction contained 9 bases not matched to a gene. CDR1 is SGHTA and CDR2 is FQGTGA in the germline V gene. CDR3 length: 15 amino acids. Overall study results and limits: Patients did not significantly differ from controls in CD8+ Simpson's diversity. Patients and controls turned out to have approximately 29 CD8+ CDR3 sequences in common.

Genomic DNA constituted the template upon which TCR beta VDJ and CDR3 profiling was performed. TCRdb processed the reads anew with MiXCR; each CDR3 protein has one entry. The repertoire holds approximately 260,000 distinct CDR3 sequences, with approximately 79% as singletons. All sequencing subjects had displayed CD8+CD57+ cell expansion on flow cytometry. The sample consisted of sorted CD4+, CD8+, or CD8+CD57+ T cells (not recorded which) from PBMCs. The receptor was isolated from a human donor with aplastic anemia. V is TRBV7-3 and J is TRBJ2-3; 9 nucleotides line up with TRBD2. The CDR3 DNA is TGTGCCAGCAGTTCTAGCGGGGCTTGGGGAGATACGCAGTATTTT. Translation: CASSSSGAWGDTQYF.